A single sample is the source of the 30 T cell receptor beta chains below, sequenced in a study of T cell repertoires in cytomegalovirus infection. Their cognate antigens are unknown. TCRdb passed the reads through MiXCR, listing each CDR3 protein once. The table has more than 110,000 distinct CDR3 sequences, more than 25% seen once. The starting material was CD8+ T cells from cultured PBMCs, obtained from culture after CMV antigen stimulation. The source is a human donor in good health (CMV status not recorded). Some clones in this sample may be carry-over from other donors' samples.

The rearrangement links TRBV7-9 to TRBJ2-7, with D perhaps TRBD1 (6 bases). Deletions cut 5 bases from V and 6 bases from J, with 8 bases between. The CDR3 length is 11 residues. Germline lookup yields CDR1 SEHNR and CDR2 FQNEAQ (reference sequence). For the CDR3, the DNA is TGTGCCAGCAGCCCAGGGGCCGAGCAGTACTTC. It translates to CASSPGAEQYF.

This clonotype was counted at least ten times. The chain links TRBV7-9 to TRBJ2-2, with D possibly matching TRBD1 (5 bases). V lost 4 bases and J lost 1, with 7 bases in between. CDR3 length: 14 amino acids. The V gene's germline CDR1 is SEHNR and CDR2 FQNEAQ (reference sequence). The CDR3 here is CASSSGLNTGELFF. For the CDR3, the DNA is TGTGCCAGCAGCTCAGGGTTGAACACCGGGGAGCTGTTTTTT. Variable domain in full (rest from reference TRBV7-9 and TRBJ2-2): DTGVSQNPRHKITKRGQNVTFRCDPISEHNRLYWYRQTLGQGPEFLTYFQNEAQLEKSRLLSDRFSAERPKGSFSTLEIQRTEQGDSAMYLCASSSGLNTGELFFGEGSRLTVL.

The rearrangement links TRBV12-3 or TRBV12-4 to TRBJ2-1; 9 bases are a match to TRBD2. V dropped 3 bases and J dropped 10; count of bases not matched to a gene: 10. The CDR3 is 15 amino acids. The CDR3 sequence is CASSLGSGGSLEQFF. DNA for the CDR3: TGTGCCAGCAGTTTGGGCAGCGGGGGGAGTCTCGAGCAGTTCTTC.

The CDR3 DNA reads TGTGCCAGCAGTTACGCCGGGACAGGGGACGAGCAGTACTTC. It translates to CASSYAGTGDEQYF. The chain joins TRBV6-5 to TRBJ2-7; 10 nucleotides agree with TRBD1. There are 14 residues in the CDR3. Germline loops: CDR1 MNHEY, CDR2 SVGAGI. The V gene end was trimmed by 2 bases and the J gene end by 5 bases; junction bases not matched to a gene: 3.

This clonotype was observed many times. This chain links TRBV7-6 with TRBJ2-7; no clear D. The germline V gene encodes CDR1 SGHVS and CDR2 FNYEAQ. V gave up 5 bases and J gave up 1 base, with 9 bases separating them. The CDR3 is 13 residues long. The CDR3 DNA sequence: TGTGCCAGCAGCCCCCTGAGTTCCTACGAGCAGTACTTC. Amino acids: CASSPLSSYEQYF.

J is TRBJ2-1 and V is TRBV28; 15 bases align to TRBD2. The germline CDR1 and CDR2 sequences are MDHEN and SYDVKM. Trimming took 4 bases from V and 6 from J; bases not matched to a gene: 4. The CDR3 is 16 amino acids. CDR3 nucleotide sequence: TGTGCCAGCAGTTCACCGGGACTAGCGGGGGGCAATGAGCAGTTCTTC. Protein sequence: CASSSPGLAGGNEQFF.

This chain joins TRBV7-6 and TRBJ1-2, with 10 nucleotides matching TRBD1. CDR1 and CDR2 from the germline V gene are SGHVS and FNYEAQ. This CDR3 contains 17 residues. V lost 5 bases, J lost 6 bases, and 15 bases stayed unmatched. The CDR3 sequence: CASSKLTGGGGSDGYTF. In DNA form, the CDR3 reads TGTGCCAGCAGCAAGTTGACAGGGGGCGGCGGTTCGGATGGCTACACCTTC. Full variable domain (missing parts from reference TRBV7-6 and TRBJ1-2): GAGVSQSPRYKVTKRGQDVALRCDPISGHVSLYWYRQALGQGPEFLTYFNYEAQQDKSGLPNDRFSAERPEGSISTLTIQRTEQRDSAMYRCASSKLTGGGGSDGYTFGSGTRLTVV.

This clonotype was seen a few times. The CDR3 here is CASSYSPSYNEQFF. In nucleotides, the CDR3 is TGTGCCAGCAGTTACTCCCCTTCCTACAATGAGCAGTTCTTC. V gene TRBV6-2 or TRBV6-3 combines with J gene TRBJ2-1; D gene unclear. This CDR3 region has 14 residues. V was shortened by 0 bases and J by 1 base, with 4 bases between the two germline ends. CDR1 is MNHEY and CDR2 is SVGEGT in the germline V gene.

In this sample, this clonotype turned up many times. This rearrangement joins TRBV27 to TRBJ2-7; D might be TRBD1 (5 bases). The CDR3 is 14 amino acids. Trimming took off 1 base at V and 4 bases at J, with 11 bases between the two ends. Germline CDR1 reads MNHEY; CDR2 reads SMNVEV (reference sequence). The CDR3 DNA sequence: TGTGCCAGCAGTTTATGGGGCGACAGTTACGAGCAGTACTTC. Translation gives CASSLWGDSYEQYF.

The J gene is TRBJ2-6, the V gene TRBV13; no clear D gene. V dropped 5 bases and J dropped 0 bases, with 14 bases sitting between them. There are 17 residues in the CDR3. The germline gives CDR1 PRHDT, CDR2 FYEKMQ (reference sequence). The CDR3 DNA reads as TGTGCCAGCAGCCTACGGTTAGGGTTCTCTGGGGCCAACGTCCTGACTTTC. This codes for CASSLRLGFSGANVLTF.

The chain links TRBV6-1 to TRBJ1-1, with 9 bases that match TRBD1. The germline V gene has CDR1 MNHNS and CDR2 SASEGT. This CDR3 spans 16 amino acids. Germline trimming cut 5 bases from V and 4 bases from J; bases unmatched to any gene: 11. As DNA, the CDR3 is TGTGCCAGCAGTTCCCTCGGGACAGGGCTGACCACTGAAGCTTTCTTT. Its translation is CASSSLGTGLTTEAFF.

The gene calls are TRBV12-3 or TRBV12-4 and TRBJ2-3; 9 nucleotides agree with TRBD1. V lost 1 base to trimming and J lost 4 bases; unmatched junction nucleotides: 9. CDR3 size: 17 residues. This CDR3 is CASSLEPGQGVPDTQYF. DNA of the CDR3: TGTGCCAGCAGTTTAGAACCGGGACAGGGCGTCCCAGATACGCAGTATTTT.

The rearrangement uses TRBV20-1 and TRBJ2-5; no clear D gene. This CDR3 is built from 13 residues. Germline-derived CDR1 and CDR2 are DFQATT and SNEGSKA (reference sequence). V was pared by 6 bases and J by 1 base, with 12 bases between. CDR3: CSASSPLQETQYF. The DNA for the CDR3 is TGCAGTGCCTCATCTCCCCTCCAAGAGACCCAGTACTTC.

This clonotype has ten or more counts. This chain joins TRBV7-6 and TRBJ2-7; D is possibly TRBD1 (6 bases). The CDR3 totals 15 residues. V was cut by 1 base and J by 1 base, with 11 bases left in between. Germline lookup yields CDR1 SGHVS and CDR2 FNYEAQ. CDR3 DNA: TGTGCCAGCAGCTTAGAAGTCAGGGGATCCTACGAGCAGTACTTC. This sequence encodes CASSLEVRGSYEQYF.

This rearrangement joins TRBV27 to TRBJ2-7; 7 positions match TRBD2. Germline V gene sequence: CDR1 MNHEY, CDR2 SMNVEV (reference sequence). The CDR3 has 12 residues. V lost 1 base to trimming and J lost 6 bases; unmatched junction nucleotides: 0. CDR3: CASSLWGGEQYF. The CDR3 DNA follows: TGTGCCAGCAGTTTATGGGGGGGCGAGCAGTACTTC.

This clonotype was seen a few times. The chain has TRBV7-4 and TRBJ1-4; D is ambiguous. The CDR3 spans 15 residues. Trimming removed 6 bases from V and 0 bases from J, with 11 bases in between. Germline V gene lookup returns CDR1 SGHVT and CDR2 SQSDAQ. The CDR3 coding sequence is TGTGCCAGCAGACTAACGGGATCAACTAATGAAAAACTGTTTTTT. Amino acid sequence: CASRLTGSTNEKLFF.

This clonotype was found once. The chain carries TRBV4-1 and TRBJ2-7, with D possibly matching TRBD2 (5 bases). Germline V gene data show CDR1 as MGHRA and CDR2 as YSYEKL. The CDR3 extends over 16 amino acids. The ends were cut back, 1 base at V and 1 base at J, with 14 bases in the middle. The CDR3 DNA follows: TGCGCCAGCAGCCAAGGGGCTGAGGGCGGGTCCTACGAGCAGTACTTC. Translated: CASSQGAEGGSYEQYF.

This clonotype occurred many times. The chain joins TRBV7-2 to TRBJ2-5; D possibly matches TRBD1 or TRBD2 (5 bases each). The CDR3 has 13 amino acids. V lost 4 bases to trimming and J lost 2 bases, with 8 bases between them. Per the germline V gene, CDR1 is SGHTA and CDR2 is FQGNSA. DNA for the CDR3: TGTGCCAGCAGCTGGGACGGGCAAGAGACCCAGTACTTC. It encodes CASSWDGQETQYF.

This clonotype appeared a single time. The gene calls are TRBV9 and TRBJ1-2, with no clear D. Germline-derived CDR1 and CDR2 are SGDLS and YYNGEE. The CDR3 sequence is 14 residues long. Deletions cut 2 bases from V and 4 bases from J, with 12 bases between. The CDR3, as DNA: TGTGCCAGCAGCGTCTCTGATGCCGCCTATGGCTACACCTTC. Encoded protein: CASSVSDAAYGYTF.

The table lists this clonotype with many counts. At one of its ends the junction is not consistent with the germline gene, which may arise from a read error. This chain connects TRBV5-1 to TRBJ2-2; the match to TRBD1 covers 9 bases. The CDR3 has 15 residues. The germline V gene has CDR1 SGHRS and CDR2 YFSETQ. The CDR3 sequence is CASSLTGGNTGELFF. The CDR3 DNA reads TGTGCCAGCAGTTTGACAGGGGGGAACACCGGGGAGCTGTTTTTT.

This clonotype was seen more than once but under ten times. V usage is TRBV7-6 and J usage is TRBJ2-1; 9 bases line up with TRBD1. J was trimmed by 8 bases and V by 5 bases; bases with no gene match: 1. The CDR3 length is 12 residues. CDR1 and CDR2 from the germline V gene are SGHVS and FNYEAQ. The CDR3 sequence is CASSTGGDEQFF. The DNA for the CDR3 is TGTGCCAGCAGCACAGGGGGCGATGAGCAGTTCTTC.

The J gene is TRBJ2-2, the V gene TRBV24-1, with D possibly TRBD2 on 6 matching bases. Trimming pared 4 bases from V and 6 bases from J, leaving 17 bases between. Per the germline V gene, CDR1 is KGHDR and CDR2 is SFDVKD. CDR3 length equals 16 residues. CDR3 DNA sequence: TGTGCCACCAGTGACTCCCCCGGGACTTCCGCCGGGGAGCTGTTTTTT. Its translation is CATSDSPGTSAGELFF.

V usage is TRBV12-3 or TRBV12-4 and J usage is TRBJ2-7; 12 bases fit TRBD2. J gave up 5 bases and V 6 bases, and 11 bases lay outside the gene matches. The CDR3 extends over 16 amino acids. The CDR3 sequence is CASSQALAGGPDEQYF. For the CDR3, the DNA is TGTGCCAGCAGCCAAGCCCTAGCGGGGGGGCCCGACGAGCAGTACTTC.

A few counts support this clonotype. The chain uses TRBV5-4 and TRBJ1-2, with D uncertain. The CDR3 spans 13 residues. The germline V and J ends were trimmed by 4 bases and 1 base, with 8 bases remaining between them. Germline V gene lookup returns CDR1 SGHNT and CDR2 YYREEE (reference sequence). CDR3 protein: CASSRESNYGYTF. In DNA form, the CDR3 reads TGTGCCAGCAGCCGAGAAAGTAACTATGGCTACACCTTC.

In the case of this clonotype: A much larger clonotype is one base distant, so this may be a read error. V and J are TRBV25-1 and TRBJ1-2; D not certain. CDR3 length: 11 residues. Germline CDR1 and CDR2: MGHDK and SYGVNS. The ends were cut back, 5 bases at V and 10 bases at J, with 11 bases in the middle. CDR3 DNA: TGTGCCAGCAGTAGGATCCATGTCTACACCTTC. Translating gives CASSRIHVYTF.

About this clonotype: The germline gene is not matched at one end of the junction; a read error may be the cause. The chain has TRBV7-2 and TRBJ1-1, with 9 nucleotides matching TRBD1. The V gene's germline CDR1 is SGHTA and CDR2 FQGNSA. The CDR3 consists of 13 residues. In DNA, the CDR3 is TGCGCCAACAGCCTGGACAGGGGAACTGAAGCTTTCTTT. It yields the protein CANSLDRGTEAFF.

The chain has TRBV20-1 and TRBJ2-3; 11 bases match TRBD2. Unmatched junction bases numbered 11, after V lost 0 bases and J lost 3 bases. The CDR3 loop spans 18 amino acids. Looked up from germline, CDR1 is DFQATT and CDR2 is SNEGSKA (reference sequence). The CDR3 nucleotides read TGCAGTGCTAGAGATGGTGGTAGCGGGGGGGCGGGTACAGATACGCAGTATTTT. Encoded protein: CSARDGGSGGAGTDTQYF.

The V and J genes are TRBV27 and TRBJ1-1; D is perhaps TRBD1 (6 bases). The CDR3 is 13 residues long. Trimming pared 5 bases from V and 4 bases from J, leaving 11 bases between. Per the germline V gene, CDR1 is MNHEY and CDR2 is SMNVEV (reference sequence). CDR3 region: CASSRGQGTEAFF. CDR3 nucleotide sequence: TGTGCCAGCAGTCGGGGGCAGGGCACTGAAGCTTTCTTT.

This clonotype was counted at least ten times. The V call is TRBV27, the J call TRBJ1-6; no clear D. CDR3 length equals 13 residues. The V and J ends lost 4 bases and 10 bases respectively, with 11 bases between them. Germline lookup yields CDR1 MNHEY and CDR2 SMNVEV (reference sequence). The CDR3 DNA reads as TGTGCCAGCAGTTGGAACAACGCCTCACCCCTCCACTTT. It encodes CASSWNNASPLHF.

Of note for this clonotype: This sequence may be a read error, since a much larger clone differs from it by one base. The chain combines TRBV7-9 with TRBJ2-1; a weak D match, TRBD2 (6 bases). The CDR3 length is 14 residues. V lost 7 bases, J lost 7 bases, and 17 bases lay in between. Germline values: CDR1 SEHNR, CDR2 FQNEAQ (reference sequence). CDR3: CASIMSGLGNEQFF. CDR3 bases: TGTGCCAGCATCATGAGCGGGTTGGGGAATGAGCAGTTCTTC.